The sequence of this T cell receptor beta chain was determined in a study of blood T cell repertoires in COVID-19. Study as a whole: Italy, Spain and the United States were the sources of the convalescent and acute COVID-19 samples. T cells, B-cell-depleted T cells, or PBMCs provided the cDNA or gDNA that served as material.

In the original workflow: The assay estimated nucleated cells by amplifying reference gene primers. Some clones are missing from TCRdb's copy, which holds only in-frame ones; the method was immunoSEQ multiplex PCR. The V and J calls and clone size were taken over from that table, and D and trimming were inferred from the DNA. The data contain about 120,000 clones, around 80% of them seen just once; the ten biggest clones take up less than 7.5%. Germline-derived CDR1 and CDR2 are LNHNV and YYDKDF (reference sequence). The CDR3 extends over 15 amino acids. Deletions cut 0 bases from V and 4 bases from J, with 13 bases between.

This receptor was obtained from a man aged 65-85 years with acute or convalescent COVID-19. The sequenced sample consisted of peripheral blood. J is TRBJ2-7 and V is TRBV15; D may be TRBD2 (6 bases). The CDR3, as DNA: TGTGCCACCAGCAGAGATGCGGGGTTTTTTTACGAGCAGTACTTC. Translated: CATSRDAGFFYEQYF.